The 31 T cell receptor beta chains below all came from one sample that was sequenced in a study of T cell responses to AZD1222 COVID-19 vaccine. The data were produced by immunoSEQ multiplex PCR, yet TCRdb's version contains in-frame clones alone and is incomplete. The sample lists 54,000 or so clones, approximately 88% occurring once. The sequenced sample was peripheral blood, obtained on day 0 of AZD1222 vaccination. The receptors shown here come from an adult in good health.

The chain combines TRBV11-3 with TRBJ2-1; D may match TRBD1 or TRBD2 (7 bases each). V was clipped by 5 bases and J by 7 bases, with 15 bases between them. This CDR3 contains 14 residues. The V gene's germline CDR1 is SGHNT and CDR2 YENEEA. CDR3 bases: TGTGCCAGCAGCCCCCGACAGGGAGGGAATGAGCAGTTCTTC. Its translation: CASSPRQGGNEQFF. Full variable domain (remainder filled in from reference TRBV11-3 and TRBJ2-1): EAGVVQSPRYKIIEKKQPVAFWCNPISGHNTLYWYLQNLGQGPELLIRYENEEAVDDSQLPKDRFSAERLKGVDSTLKIQPAELGDSAVYLCASSPRQGGNEQFFGPGTRLTVL.

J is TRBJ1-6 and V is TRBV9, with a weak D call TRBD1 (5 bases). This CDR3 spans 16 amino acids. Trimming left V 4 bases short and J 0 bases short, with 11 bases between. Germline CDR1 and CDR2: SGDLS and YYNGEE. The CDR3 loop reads CASSSEGDSYNSPLHF. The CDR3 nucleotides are TGTGCCAGCAGCTCAGAAGGGGACTCCTATAATTCACCCCTCCACTTT. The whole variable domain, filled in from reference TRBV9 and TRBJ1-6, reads DSGVTQTPKHLITATGQRVTLRCSPRSGDLSVYWYQQSLDQGLQFLIQYYNGEERAKGNILERFSAQQFPDLHSELNLSSLELGDSALYFCASSSEGDSYNSPLHFGNGTRLTVT.

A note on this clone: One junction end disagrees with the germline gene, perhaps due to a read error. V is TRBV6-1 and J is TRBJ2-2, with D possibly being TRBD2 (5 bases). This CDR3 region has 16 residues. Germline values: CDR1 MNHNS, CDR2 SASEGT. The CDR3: CASTESGNTNTGELFF. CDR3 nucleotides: TGTGCCAGCACTGAAAGCGGCAATACGAACACCGGGGAGCTGTTTTTT.

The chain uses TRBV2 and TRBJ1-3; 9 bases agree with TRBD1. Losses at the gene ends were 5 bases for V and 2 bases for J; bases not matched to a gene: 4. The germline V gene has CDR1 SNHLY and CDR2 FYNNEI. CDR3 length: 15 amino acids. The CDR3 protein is CASSRQGETGNTIYF. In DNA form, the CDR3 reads TGTGCCAGCAGTCGACAGGGGGAAACTGGAAACACCATATATTTT.

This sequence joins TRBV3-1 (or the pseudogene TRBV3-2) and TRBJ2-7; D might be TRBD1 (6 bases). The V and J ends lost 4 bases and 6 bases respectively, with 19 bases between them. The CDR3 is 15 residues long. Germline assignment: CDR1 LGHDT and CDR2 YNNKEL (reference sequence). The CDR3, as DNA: TGTGCCAGCAGCCCCAGGGGTTATGCGCCTTCCGAGCAGTACTTC. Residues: CASSPRGYAPSEQYF.

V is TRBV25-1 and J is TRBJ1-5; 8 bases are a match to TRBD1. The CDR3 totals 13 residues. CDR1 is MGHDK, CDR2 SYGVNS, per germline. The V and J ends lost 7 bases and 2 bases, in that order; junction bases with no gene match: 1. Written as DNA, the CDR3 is TGTGCCAGCAAGGGACAGGGCAATCAGCCCCAGCATTTT. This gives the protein CASKGQGNQPQHF.

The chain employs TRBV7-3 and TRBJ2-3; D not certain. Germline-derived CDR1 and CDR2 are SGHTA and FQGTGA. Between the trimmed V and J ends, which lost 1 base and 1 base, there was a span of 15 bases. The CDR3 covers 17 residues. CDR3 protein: CASSLNSRTAGTDTQYF. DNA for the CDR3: TGTGCCAGCAGCTTAAACTCCAGAACCGCCGGCACAGATACGCAGTATTTT.

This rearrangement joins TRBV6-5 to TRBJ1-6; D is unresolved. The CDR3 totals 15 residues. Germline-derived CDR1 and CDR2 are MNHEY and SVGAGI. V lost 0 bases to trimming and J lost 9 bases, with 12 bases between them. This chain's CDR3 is CASSYSIVHSSPLHF. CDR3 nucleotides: TGTGCCAGCAGTTACTCGATAGTGCATAGTTCACCCCTCCACTTT.

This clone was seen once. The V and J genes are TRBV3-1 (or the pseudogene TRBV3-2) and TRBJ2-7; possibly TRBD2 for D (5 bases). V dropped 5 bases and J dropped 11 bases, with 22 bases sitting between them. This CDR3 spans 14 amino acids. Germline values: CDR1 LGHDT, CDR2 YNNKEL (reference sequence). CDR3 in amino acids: CASSKDFIDRQKYF. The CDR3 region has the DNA TGTGCCAGCAGCAAGGACTTCATCGACCGTCAAAAGTACTTC.

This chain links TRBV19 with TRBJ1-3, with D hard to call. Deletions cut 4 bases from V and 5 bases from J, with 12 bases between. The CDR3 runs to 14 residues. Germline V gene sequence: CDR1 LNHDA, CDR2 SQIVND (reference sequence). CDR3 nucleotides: TGTGCCAGTAGTAACTCGGTCCAGCGAAACACCATATATTTT. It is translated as CASSNSVQRNTIYF.

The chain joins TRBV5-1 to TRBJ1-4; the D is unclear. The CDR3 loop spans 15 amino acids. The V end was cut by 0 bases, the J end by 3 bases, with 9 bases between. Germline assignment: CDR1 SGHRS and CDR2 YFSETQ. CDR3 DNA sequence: TGCGCCAGCAGCTTGGCCCCAACAGCTAATGAAAAACTGTTTTTT. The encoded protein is CASSLAPTANEKLFF. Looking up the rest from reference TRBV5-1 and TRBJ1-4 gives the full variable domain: KAGVTQTPRYLIKTRGQQVTLSCSPISGHRSVSWYQQTPGQGLQFLFEYFSETQRNKGNFPGRFSGRQFSNSRSEMNVSTLELGDSALYLCASSLAPTANEKLFFGSGTQLSVL.

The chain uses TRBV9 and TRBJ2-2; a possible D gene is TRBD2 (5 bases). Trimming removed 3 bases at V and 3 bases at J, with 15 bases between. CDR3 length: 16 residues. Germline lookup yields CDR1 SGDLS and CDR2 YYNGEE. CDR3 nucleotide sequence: TGTGCCAGCAGCGCGAGGGTGGGAATCGACACCGGGGAGCTGTTTTTT. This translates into CASSARVGIDTGELFF.

The CDR3 here is CATSPNLRRASYEQYF. The CDR3 nucleotides are TGTGCCACCAGCCCCAACCTCAGAAGGGCATCCTACGAGCAGTACTTC. V is TRBV15 and J is TRBJ2-7; no clear D. With 5 bases removed from V and 1 base from J, the gap between germline ends came to 18 bases. Germline loops: CDR1 LNHNV, CDR2 YYDKDF (reference sequence). CDR3 length equals 16 residues.

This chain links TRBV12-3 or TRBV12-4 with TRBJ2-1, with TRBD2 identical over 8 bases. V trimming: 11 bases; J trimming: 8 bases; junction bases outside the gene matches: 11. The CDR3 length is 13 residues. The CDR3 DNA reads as TGTGCCTCCCGGGGGGGAAAAGGCTATGAGCAGTTCTTC. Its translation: CASRGGKGYEQFF.

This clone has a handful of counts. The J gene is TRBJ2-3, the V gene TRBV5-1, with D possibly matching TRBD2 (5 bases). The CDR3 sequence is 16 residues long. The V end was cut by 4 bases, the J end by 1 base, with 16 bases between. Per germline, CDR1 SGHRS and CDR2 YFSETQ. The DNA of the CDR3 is TGCGCCAGCAGCCCAGCGGTCGTCAGCGGCACAGATACGCAGTATTTT. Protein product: CASSPAVVSGTDTQYF.

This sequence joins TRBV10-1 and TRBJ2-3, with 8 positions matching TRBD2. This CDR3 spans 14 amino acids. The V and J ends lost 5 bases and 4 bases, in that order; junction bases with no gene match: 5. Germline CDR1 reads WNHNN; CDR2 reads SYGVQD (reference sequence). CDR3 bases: TGCGCCAGCAGTCAAAGCGGGAGACCAGATACGCAGTATTTT. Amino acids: CASSQSGRPDTQYF.

The CDR3 is CASSLSTGDYGYTF. CDR3 bases: TGTGCCAGCAGTTTATCGACAGGGGACTATGGCTACACCTTC. J is TRBJ1-2 and V is TRBV27; TRBD1 agrees at 8 bases. Trimming took 0 bases from V and 3 from J; bases not matched to a gene: 0. The CDR3 contains 14 residues. Germline CDR1 MNHEY, CDR2 SMNVEV (reference sequence).

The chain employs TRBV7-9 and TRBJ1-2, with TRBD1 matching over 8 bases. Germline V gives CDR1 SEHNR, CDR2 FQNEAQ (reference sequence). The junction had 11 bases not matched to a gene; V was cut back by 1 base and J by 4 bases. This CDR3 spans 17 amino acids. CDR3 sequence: CASSLEAGGALGYGYTF. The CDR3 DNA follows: TGTGCCAGCAGCTTAGAGGCAGGGGGCGCGTTAGGCTATGGCTACACCTTC.

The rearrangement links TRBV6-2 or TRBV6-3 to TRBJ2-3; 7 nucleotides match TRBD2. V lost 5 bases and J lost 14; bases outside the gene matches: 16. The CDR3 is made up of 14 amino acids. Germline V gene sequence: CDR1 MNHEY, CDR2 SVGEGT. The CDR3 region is CASSKPSSAGPRYF. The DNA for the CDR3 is TGTGCCAGCAGTAAACCCTCGTCAGCGGGACCTAGGTATTTT.

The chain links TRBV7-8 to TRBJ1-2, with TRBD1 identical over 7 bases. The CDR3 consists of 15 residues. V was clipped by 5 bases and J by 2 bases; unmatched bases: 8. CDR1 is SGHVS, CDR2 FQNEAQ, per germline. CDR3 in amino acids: CASSVGTALNYGYTF. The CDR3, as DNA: TGTGCCAGCAGCGTGGGGACAGCCTTAAACTATGGCTACACCTTC.

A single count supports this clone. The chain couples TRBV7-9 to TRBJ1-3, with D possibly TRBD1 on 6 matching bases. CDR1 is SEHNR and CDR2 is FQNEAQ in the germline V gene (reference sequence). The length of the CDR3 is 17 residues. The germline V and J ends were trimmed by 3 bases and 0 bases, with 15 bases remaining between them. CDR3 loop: CASSLVRDIISGNTIYF. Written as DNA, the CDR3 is TGTGCCAGCAGCTTGGTCCGGGACATCATCTCTGGAAACACCATATATTTT.

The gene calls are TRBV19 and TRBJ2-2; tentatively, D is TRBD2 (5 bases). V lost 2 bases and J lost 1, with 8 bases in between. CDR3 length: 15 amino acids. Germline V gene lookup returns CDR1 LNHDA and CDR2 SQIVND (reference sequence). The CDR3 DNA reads TGTGCCAGTAGTATAAAACGGGAGAACACCGGGGAGCTGTTTTTT. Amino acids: CASSIKRENTGELFF. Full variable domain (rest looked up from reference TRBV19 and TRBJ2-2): DGGITQSPKYLFRKEGQNVTLSCEQNLNHDAMYWYRQDPGQGLRLIYYSQIVNDFQKGDIAEGYSVSREKKESFPLTVTSAQKNPTAFYLCASSIKRENTGELFFGEGSRLTVL.

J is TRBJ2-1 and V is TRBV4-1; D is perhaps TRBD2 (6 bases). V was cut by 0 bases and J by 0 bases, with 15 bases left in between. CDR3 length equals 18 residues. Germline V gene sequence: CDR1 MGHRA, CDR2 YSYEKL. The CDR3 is CASSQEPASASSYNEQFF. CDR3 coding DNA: TGCGCCAGCAGCCAAGAACCAGCTAGCGCCAGCTCCTACAATGAGCAGTTCTTC.

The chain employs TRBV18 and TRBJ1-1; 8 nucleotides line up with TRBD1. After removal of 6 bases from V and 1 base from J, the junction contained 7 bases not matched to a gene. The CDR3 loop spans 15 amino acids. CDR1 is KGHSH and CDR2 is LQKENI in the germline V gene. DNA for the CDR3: TGTGCCAGCTCCGAAGGGACAGGTGAGAACACTGAAGCTTTCTTT. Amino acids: CASSEGTGENTEAFF.

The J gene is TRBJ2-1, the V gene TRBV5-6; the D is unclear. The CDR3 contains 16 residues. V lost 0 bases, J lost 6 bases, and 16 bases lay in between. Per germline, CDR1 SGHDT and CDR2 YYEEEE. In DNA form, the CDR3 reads TGTGCCAGCAGCTTGGGGGCACTTAGGCCCCTCAATGAGCAGTTCTTC. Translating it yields CASSLGALRPLNEQFF.

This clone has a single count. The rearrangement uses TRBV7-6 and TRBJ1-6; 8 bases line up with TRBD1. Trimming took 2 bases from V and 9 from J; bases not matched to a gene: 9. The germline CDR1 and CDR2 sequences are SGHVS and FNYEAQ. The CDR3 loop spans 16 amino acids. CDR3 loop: CASSLSAGTGLSPLHF. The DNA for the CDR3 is TGTGCCAGCAGCTTAAGTGCCGGGACAGGTCTTTCACCCCTCCACTTT.

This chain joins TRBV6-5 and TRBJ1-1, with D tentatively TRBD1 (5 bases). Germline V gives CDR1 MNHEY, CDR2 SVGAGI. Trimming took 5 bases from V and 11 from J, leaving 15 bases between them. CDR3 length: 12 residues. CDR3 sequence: CASSPSAGGAFF. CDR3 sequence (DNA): TGTGCCAGCAGTCCCTCAGCCGGGGGGGCTTTCTTT.

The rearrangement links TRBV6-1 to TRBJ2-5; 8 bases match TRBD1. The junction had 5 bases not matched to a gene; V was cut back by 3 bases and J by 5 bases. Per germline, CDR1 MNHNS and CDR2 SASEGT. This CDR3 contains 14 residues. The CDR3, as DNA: TGTGCCAGCAGTGACCCGGACAGGGCTGAGACCCAGTACTTC. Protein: CASSDPDRAETQYF.

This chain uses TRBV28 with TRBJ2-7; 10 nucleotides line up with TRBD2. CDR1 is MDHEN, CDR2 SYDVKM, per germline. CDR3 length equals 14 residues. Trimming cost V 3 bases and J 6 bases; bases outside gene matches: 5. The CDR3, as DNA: TGTGCCAGCAGTTTTGGGAGACTAGCGGGCGAGCAGTACTTC. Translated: CASSFGRLAGEQYF.

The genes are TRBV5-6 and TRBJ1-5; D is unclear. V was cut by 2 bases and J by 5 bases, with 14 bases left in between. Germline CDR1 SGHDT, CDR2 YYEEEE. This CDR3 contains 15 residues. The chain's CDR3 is CASSFFSGRDQPQHF. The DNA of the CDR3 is TGTGCCAGCAGCTTTTTTTCAGGCCGGGATCAGCCCCAGCATTTT.

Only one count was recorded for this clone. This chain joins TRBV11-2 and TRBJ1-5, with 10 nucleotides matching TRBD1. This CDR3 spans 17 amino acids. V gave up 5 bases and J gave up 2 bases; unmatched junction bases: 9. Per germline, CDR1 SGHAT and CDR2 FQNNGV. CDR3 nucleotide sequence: TGTGCCAGCAGCCCACTCTCCGGGACAGGGGGCAATCAGCCCCAGCATTTT. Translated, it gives CASSPLSGTGGNQPQHF. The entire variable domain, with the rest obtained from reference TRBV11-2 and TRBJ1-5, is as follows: EAGVAQSPRYKIIEKRQSVAFWCNPISGHATLYWYQQILGQGPKLLIQFQNNGVVDDSQLPKDRFSAERLKGVDSTLKIQPAKLEDSAVYLCASSPLSGTGGNQPQHFGDGTRLSIL.